The clone carrying this TCR beta chain was detected only once. V was pared by 5 bases and J by 0 bases, with 11 bases between. Germline V gives CDR1 MDHEN, CDR2 SYDVKM. This CDR3 contains 15 residues. This entry comes from a study of blood T cell repertoires in COVID-19. Overall study context: T cells, B-cell-depleted T cells, or PBMCs provided the cDNA or gDNA that served as material.

Study processing details: The assay estimated nucleated cells by amplifying reference gene primers. Repertoires were generated with immunoSEQ multiplex PCR, while TCRdb's copy carries only in-frame clones and drops some. From that table come the V and J calls and clone size; the DNA was used to work out D and trimming. The sample holds some 200,000 clones, 90% to 95% seen once. The clonotype originates from a young man with acute or convalescent COVID-19. Sequenced input: peripheral blood. The gene calls are TRBV28 and TRBJ1-3, with D tentatively TRBD1 (6 bases). The CDR3 is CASSPDRISGNTIYF. In DNA form, the CDR3 reads TGTGCCAGCAGTCCCGACAGGATCTCTGGAAACACCATATATTTT.